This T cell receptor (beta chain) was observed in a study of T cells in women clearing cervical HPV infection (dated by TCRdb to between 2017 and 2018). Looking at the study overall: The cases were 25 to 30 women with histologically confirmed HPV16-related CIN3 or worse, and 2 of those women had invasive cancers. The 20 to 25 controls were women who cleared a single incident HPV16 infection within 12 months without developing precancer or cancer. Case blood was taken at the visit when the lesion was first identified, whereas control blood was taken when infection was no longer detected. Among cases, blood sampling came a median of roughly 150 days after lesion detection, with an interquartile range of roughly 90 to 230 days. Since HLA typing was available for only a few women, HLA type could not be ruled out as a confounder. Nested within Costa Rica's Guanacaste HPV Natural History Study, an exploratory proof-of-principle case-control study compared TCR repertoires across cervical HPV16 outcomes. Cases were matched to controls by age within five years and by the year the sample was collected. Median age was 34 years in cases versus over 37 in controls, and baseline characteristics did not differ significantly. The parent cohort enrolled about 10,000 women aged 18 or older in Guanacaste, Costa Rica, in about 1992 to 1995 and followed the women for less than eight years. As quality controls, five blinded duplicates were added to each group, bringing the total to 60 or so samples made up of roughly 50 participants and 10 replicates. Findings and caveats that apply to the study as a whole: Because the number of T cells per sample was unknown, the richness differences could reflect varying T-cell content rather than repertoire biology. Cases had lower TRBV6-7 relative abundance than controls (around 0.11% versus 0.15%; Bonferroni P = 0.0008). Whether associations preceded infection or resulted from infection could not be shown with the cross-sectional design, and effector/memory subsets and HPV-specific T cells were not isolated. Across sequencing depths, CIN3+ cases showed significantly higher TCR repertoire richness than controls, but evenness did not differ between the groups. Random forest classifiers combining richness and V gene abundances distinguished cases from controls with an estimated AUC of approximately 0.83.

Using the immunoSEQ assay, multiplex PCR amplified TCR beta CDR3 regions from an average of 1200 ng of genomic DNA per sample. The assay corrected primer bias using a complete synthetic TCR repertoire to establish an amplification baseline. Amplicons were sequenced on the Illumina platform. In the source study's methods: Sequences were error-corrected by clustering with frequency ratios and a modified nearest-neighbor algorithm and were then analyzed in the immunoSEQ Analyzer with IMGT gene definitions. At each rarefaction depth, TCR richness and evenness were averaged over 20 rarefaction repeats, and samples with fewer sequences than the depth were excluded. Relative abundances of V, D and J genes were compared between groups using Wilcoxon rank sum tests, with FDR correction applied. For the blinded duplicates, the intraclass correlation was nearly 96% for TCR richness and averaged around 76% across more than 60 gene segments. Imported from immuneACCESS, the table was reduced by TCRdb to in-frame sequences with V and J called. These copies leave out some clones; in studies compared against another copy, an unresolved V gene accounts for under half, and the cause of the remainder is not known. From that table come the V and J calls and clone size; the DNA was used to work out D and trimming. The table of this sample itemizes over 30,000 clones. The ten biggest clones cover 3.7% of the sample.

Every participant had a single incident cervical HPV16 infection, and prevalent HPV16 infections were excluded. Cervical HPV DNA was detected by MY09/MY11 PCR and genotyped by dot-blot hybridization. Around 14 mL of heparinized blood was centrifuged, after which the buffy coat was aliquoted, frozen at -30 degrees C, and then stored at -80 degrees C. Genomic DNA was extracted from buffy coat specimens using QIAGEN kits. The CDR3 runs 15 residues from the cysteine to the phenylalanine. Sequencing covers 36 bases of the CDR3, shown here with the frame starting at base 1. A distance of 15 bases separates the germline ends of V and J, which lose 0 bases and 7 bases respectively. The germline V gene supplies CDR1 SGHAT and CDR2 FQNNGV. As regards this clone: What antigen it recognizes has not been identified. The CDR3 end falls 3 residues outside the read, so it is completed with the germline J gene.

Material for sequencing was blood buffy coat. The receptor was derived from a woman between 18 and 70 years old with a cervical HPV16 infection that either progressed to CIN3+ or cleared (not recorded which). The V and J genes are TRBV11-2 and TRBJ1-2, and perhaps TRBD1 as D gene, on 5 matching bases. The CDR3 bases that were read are TGTGCCAGCAGCTTAGATCTTTATAGGGGAAGTGGC. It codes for CASSLDLYRGSG. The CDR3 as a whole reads CASSLDLYRGSGYTF.